This T cell receptor (beta chain) was found in a study of shared clonotypes between healthy human individuals. Findings of the study overall: Collection of samples was limited to blood; tissue repertoires likely differ. Across a handful of donors, naive CD4 shared 5% to 6.5%, naive CD8 under 4%, memory CD4 more than 2%, memory CD8 about 0.38%.

In the authors' methods: Quality scores were absent from the junction-only immunoSEQ sequences, so filtering differed. Assay: immunoSEQ multiplex PCR; the TCRdb copy retains only in-frame clones and omits some. V and J calls and clone size follow that table, whereas D and trimming were derived from the DNA. Here the sample spans around 2.1 million clones, roughly 91% being singletons. CD45RO-negative, CCR7-positively selected cells formed the naive CD8 fraction, excluding terminally differentiated effector memory CD45RA+ cells. For this clone: Its matching antigen is unknown.

V trimming: 5 bases; J trimming: 8 bases; junction bases outside the gene matches: 15. CDR3 size: 16 residues. The germline gives CDR1 LNHNV, CDR2 YYDKDF (reference sequence). The gene calls are TRBV15 and TRBJ2-1; the match to TRBD2 covers 7 bases. The receptor was isolated from a young man in good health. Some clones in this sample may be carry-over from other donors' samples. Sequencing used naive CD8+ T cells from PBMCs. The chain's CDR3 is CATSVENLAVGDEQFF. In nucleotides, the CDR3 is TGTGCCACCAGCGTAGAGAACCTAGCGGTCGGGGATGAGCAGTTCTTC.